The next 28 T cell receptor beta chains were all read from a single sample in a study of T cell repertoires in cytomegalovirus infection. TCRdb reprocessed the reads via MiXCR and lists one record per CDR3 protein. Of 210,000 or so distinct CDR3 sequences listed, 6.5% were seen once; the top ten hold more than 5.5%. The sample comprised PBMCs. The receptors shown here come from a human donor in good health (CMV status not recorded). Some clones in this sample may be carry-over from other donors' samples.

This clonotype was detected many times. The V and J genes are TRBV7-3 and TRBJ2-2; 9 bases fit TRBD2. V was clipped by 2 bases and J by 5 bases; unmatched bases: 12. Germline assignment: CDR1 SGHTA and CDR2 FQGTGA. This CDR3 spans 18 amino acids. CDR3 bases: TGTGCCAGCAGCTTATTGGCGGGGGGGCCGTTCATGACCGGGGAGCTGTTTTTT. It is translated as CASSLLAGGPFMTGELFF.

Ten or more counts support this clonotype. V is TRBV14 and J is TRBJ2-1, with D perhaps assigned TRBD1 or TRBD2 (6 bases each). V was pared by 6 bases and J by 12 bases, with 21 bases between. From germline, CDR1 is SGHDN and CDR2 FVKESK. This CDR3 is 14 amino acids long. The CDR3 DNA follows: TGTGCCAGCAGTCTAAAGTGGGGGGCCTCCGGGCAGTTCTTC. Protein sequence: CASSLKWGASGQFF.

The rearrangement links TRBV2 to TRBJ2-5, with D maybe TRBD1 (7 bases). Germline CDR1 SNHLY, CDR2 FYNNEI. Deletions cut 6 bases from V and 2 bases from J, with 13 bases between. This CDR3 spans 14 amino acids. CDR3: CASSKQGTQETQYF. The DNA for the CDR3 is TGTGCCAGCAGCAAACAGGGGACTCAAGAGACCCAGTACTTC.

To note about this clonotype: A much larger clone differs by one base, so this may be a read error. The rearrangement joins TRBV12-3 or TRBV12-4 to TRBJ1-3, with no clear D. Trimming left V 3 bases short and J 4 bases short, with 10 bases between. The CDR3 contains 14 residues. CDR3 DNA sequence: TGTGCCAGCAGTTTGGGTCAGCAAGGAAACACCATATATTTT. Translated: CASSLGQQGNTIYF.

Ten or more counts support this clonotype. In DNA, the CDR3 is TGTGCCATCAGTTCGAGTGACAGGGGGCGAAGCGGGGAGCTGTTTTTT. Amino acids: CAISSSDRGRSGELFF. V usage is TRBV10-3 and J usage is TRBJ2-2; 10 bases are a match to TRBD1. The CDR3 covers 16 residues. With V trimmed by 5 bases and J by 7 bases, 10 bases remained unmatched. Per germline, CDR1 ENHRY and CDR2 SYGVKD.

This clonotype was counted at least ten times. The rearrangement joins TRBV20-1 to TRBJ2-5, with D perhaps assigned TRBD1 or TRBD2 (5 bases each). V lost 1 base to trimming and J lost 1 base, with 10 bases between them. Looked up from germline, CDR1 is DFQATT and CDR2 is SNEGSKA (reference sequence). The CDR3 extends over 14 amino acids. CDR3 coding DNA: TGCAGTGCTAGAGCCGGGACCACCCAAGAGACCCAGTACTTC. Protein: CSARAGTTQETQYF.

V gene TRBV7-8 combines with J gene TRBJ2-1, with D possibly matching TRBD2 (6 bases). The CDR3 spans 15 residues. V was cut by 2 bases and J by 3 bases, with 11 bases left in between. The germline CDR1 and CDR2 sequences are SGHVS and FQNEAQ. The CDR3 here is CASSLSSGLYNEQFF. CDR3 bases: TGTGCCAGCAGCTTAAGTAGCGGCCTCTACAATGAGCAGTTCTTC. The full variable domain, its missing parts supplied by reference TRBV7-8 and TRBJ2-1, is GAGVSQSPRYKVAKRGQDVALRCDPISGHVSLFWYQQALGQGPEFLTYFQNEAQLDKSGLPSDRFFAERPEGSVSTLKIQRTQQEDSAVYLCASSLSSGLYNEQFFGPGTRLTVL.

In this sample, this clonotype turned up many times. The chain has TRBV30 and TRBJ1-3, with 8 bases matching TRBD1. Germline V gives CDR1 GTSNPN, CDR2 SVGIG (reference sequence). Unmatched junction bases numbered 6, after V lost 4 bases and J lost 4 bases. The CDR3 is 14 residues long. This CDR3 is CAWNSGTGGNTIYF. CDR3 bases: TGTGCCTGGAATTCCGGGACAGGAGGAAACACCATATATTTT.

This clonotype was picked up many times. This chain connects TRBV20-1 to TRBJ1-5, with 11 bases identical to TRBD1. The CDR3 spans 15 residues. Trimming at V came to 0 bases and at J to 4 bases, leaving 2 bases not matched to a gene. Germline CDR1 DFQATT, CDR2 SNEGSKA (reference sequence). CDR3: CSARDGTGGNQPQHF. The CDR3 DNA reads TGCAGTGCTAGAGACGGGACAGGGGGAAATCAGCCCCAGCATTTT.

Ten or more counts support this clonotype. V and J are TRBV20-1 and TRBJ2-3; 7 bases agree with TRBD2. CDR3 size: 14 residues. The germline V gene encodes CDR1 DFQATT and CDR2 SNEGSKA (reference sequence). V was clipped by 5 bases and J by 2 bases; unmatched bases: 7. CDR3 sequence: CSALGGGATDTQYF. For the CDR3, the DNA is TGCAGTGCTCTGGGCGGGGGAGCCACAGATACGCAGTATTTT.

This clonotype was picked up many times. V usage is TRBV7-6 and J usage is TRBJ1-3; 8 bases are shared with TRBD1. Looked up from germline, CDR1 is SGHVS and CDR2 is FNYEAQ. CDR3 size: 15 residues. With V trimmed by 6 bases and J by 2 bases, 6 bases remained unmatched. The CDR3 nucleotides read TGTGCCAGCAGGCGGAGACAGGGGCCTGGAAACACCATATATTTT. As protein: CASRRRQGPGNTIYF.

This clonotype came up once. This may be a read error: a much more frequent sequence differs by one nucleotide. The V call is TRBV5-1, the J call TRBJ2-7, with a possible D match to TRBD1 (6 bases). Germline V lookup: CDR1 SGHRS, CDR2 YFSETQ. This CDR3 is built from 14 residues. Trimming stripped 0 bases from V and 9 bases from J, with 16 bases between. The CDR3 loop reads CASSLGTGFNGQYF. CDR3 coding DNA: TGCGCCAGCAGCTTGGGAACAGGGTTCAACGGGCAGTACTTC.

This chain joins TRBV20-1 and TRBJ1-1; no clear D gene. Germline CDR1 and CDR2: DFQATT and SNEGSKA (reference sequence). V was pared by 3 bases and J by 1 base, with 9 bases between. The CDR3 length is 13 residues. DNA of the CDR3: TGCAGTGCTAGGGCAGGCGAGAACACTGAAGCTTTCTTT. Translated: CSARAGENTEAFF.

The chain carries TRBV29-1 and TRBJ2-7, with D possibly TRBD1 on 6 matching bases. The germline gives CDR1 SQVTM, CDR2 ANQGSEA. This CDR3 spans 14 amino acids. V was trimmed by 6 bases and J by 4 bases, leaving 19 bases between them. This chain's CDR3 is CSVVPRGSYYEQYF. CDR3 DNA: TGCAGCGTCGTGCCCAGGGGATCCTATTACGAGCAGTACTTC.

This clonotype was detected only a few times. CDR3 DNA: TGCAGTGCTAGAGATTCGAGGGGTGGAGGAAACACCATATATTTT. Translating it yields CSARDSRGGGNTIYF. This chain links TRBV20-1 with TRBJ1-3, with D possibly being TRBD1 (5 bases). This CDR3 is built from 15 residues. The germline CDR1 and CDR2 sequences are DFQATT and SNEGSKA (reference sequence). V lost 0 bases, J lost 4 bases, and 13 bases lay in between.

This clonotype was counted many times. This chain uses TRBV15 with TRBJ2-6, with 7 positions matching TRBD1. Germline-derived CDR1 and CDR2 are LNHNV and YYDKDF (reference sequence). V shed 3 bases, J shed 3 bases, and the junction held 5 bases outside the gene matches. CDR3 size: 16 residues. Here the CDR3 DNA reads TGTGCCACCAGCAGTAACAGGGGTGGTGGGGCCAACGTCCTGACTTTC. Encoded protein: CATSSNRGGGANVLTF.

This clonotype was seen at least ten times. The V call is TRBV4-3, the J call TRBJ2-2; D call uncertain. CDR1 is LGHNA and CDR2 is YSLEER in the germline V gene. The CDR3 contains 14 residues. V lost 0 bases and J 9 bases, leaving 11 bases between the germline ends. Written as DNA, the CDR3 is TGCGCCAGCAGCCAAGACCTCTATGGCCGGGAGCTGTTTTTT. Its translation: CASSQDLYGRELFF.

This clonotype was counted many times. The chain's CDR3 is CASSQELLFTYEQYF. The CDR3 DNA follows: TGCGCCAGCAGCCAAGAGTTGCTTTTTACCTACGAGCAGTACTTC. The chain employs TRBV4-3 and TRBJ2-7; D gene uncertain. V lost 0 bases, J lost 2 bases, and 11 bases lay in between. This CDR3 is 15 amino acids long. Germline V gene lookup returns CDR1 LGHNA and CDR2 YSLEER.

This clonotype showed up many times. The rearrangement uses TRBV11-2 and TRBJ2-1; no reliable D call. Germline lookup yields CDR1 SGHAT and CDR2 FQNNGV. V was cut by 3 bases and J by 0 bases, with 12 bases left in between. The CDR3 is 16 residues long. The CDR3 protein is CASSFGPESSYNEQFF. Here the CDR3 DNA reads TGTGCCAGCAGCTTCGGACCTGAGAGCTCCTACAATGAGCAGTTCTTC.

The genes are TRBV5-1 and TRBJ2-5; 8 positions match TRBD1. Germline V lookup: CDR1 SGHRS, CDR2 YFSETQ. The CDR3 runs to 17 residues. The ends lost 4 bases at V and 1 base at J; junction bases unmatched: 12. The CDR3 protein is CASSTGDRPVPQETQYF. For the CDR3, the DNA is TGCGCCAGCAGCACCGGGGACAGGCCAGTTCCCCAAGAGACCCAGTACTTC.

This clonotype has a count of ten or more. J is TRBJ2-3 and V is TRBV7-6; D is undetermined. The CDR3 is 14 residues long. Germline lookup yields CDR1 SGHVS and CDR2 FNYEAQ. With 5 bases removed from V and 5 bases from J, the gap between germline ends came to 14 bases. Here the CDR3 reads CASSPLGKKDTQYF. The CDR3 nucleotides read TGTGCCAGCAGCCCTTTGGGGAAAAAAGATACGCAGTATTTT.

The sample holds many counts of this clonotype. The rearrangement uses TRBV2 and TRBJ1-1; D is ambiguous. The CDR3 runs to 14 residues. The V gene lost 1 base and the J gene lost 1 base, with 7 bases spanning the gap. CDR1 is SNHLY and CDR2 is FYNNEI in the germline V gene. CDR3 coding DNA: TGTGCCAGCAGTGAAGGGGCGGAGAACACTGAAGCTTTCTTT. It specifies CASSEGAENTEAFF. The full variable domain, rest sourced from reference TRBV2 and TRBJ1-1, is EPEVTQTPSHQVTQMGQEVILRCVPISNHLYFYWYRQILGQKVEFLVSFYNNEISEKSEIFDDQFSVERPDGSNFTLKIRSTKLEDSAMYFCASSEGAENTEAFFGQGTRLTVV.

This clonotype was seen many times. The chain carries TRBV7-2 and TRBJ1-5; TRBD1 is a possible D gene (5 bases). The CDR3 length is 15 residues. The V end was cut by 1 base, the J end by 4 bases, with 11 bases between. Germline V gene sequence: CDR1 SGHTA, CDR2 FQGNSA. In DNA form, the CDR3 reads TGTGCCAGCAGCTTAGAGGTCAGGGAGAATCAGCCCCAGCATTTT. Amino acids: CASSLEVRENQPQHF.

This clonotype was detected many times. The CDR3 nucleotides read TGTGCCAGCACTGCCACTGAAGCTTTCTTT. This translates into CASTATEAFF. This chain connects TRBV28 to TRBJ1-1, with unresolved D. CDR3 length: 10 amino acids. Germline assignment: CDR1 MDHEN and CDR2 SYDVKM. V gave up 7 bases and J gave up 4 bases, with 4 bases separating them.

This clonotype was recorded at least ten times. V is TRBV2 and J is TRBJ2-7, with D unclear. Trimming took off 6 bases at V and 2 bases at J, with 11 bases between the two ends. The CDR3 runs 13 residues. CDR1 SNHLY and CDR2 FYNNEI come from the germline V gene. CDR3 in amino acids: CASSRLLTYEQYF. The CDR3 nucleotides read TGTGCCAGCAGCCGACTGCTTACCTACGAGCAGTACTTC. Variable domain in full (rest from reference TRBV2 and TRBJ2-7): EPEVTQTPSHQVTQMGQEVILRCVPISNHLYFYWYRQILGQKVEFLVSFYNNEISEKSEIFDDQFSVERPDGSNFTLKIRSTKLEDSAMYFCASSRLLTYEQYFGPGTRLTVT.

Concerning this clonotype: Being one base from a much bigger clone, this may be a read error. The chain combines TRBV13 with TRBJ1-2; D remains unclear. Germline V gene lookup returns CDR1 PRHDT and CDR2 FYEKMQ (reference sequence). CDR3 length equals 12 residues. The CDR3 loop is CASNLGSFGYTF. The CDR3 nucleotides are TGTGCCAGCAACTTAGGCTCGTTCGGCTACACCTTC.

In this sample, this clonotype turned up a few times. The V gene is TRBV30, the J gene TRBJ1-1, with D perhaps TRBD1 (6 bases). Between the trimmed V and J ends, which lost 0 bases and 4 bases, there was a span of 9 bases. CDR1 and CDR2 (germline): GTSNPN, SVGIG (reference sequence). CDR3 length: 13 amino acids. The CDR3 is CAWSVEGGTEAFF. The CDR3 DNA sequence: TGTGCCTGGAGTGTAGAAGGGGGCACTGAAGCTTTCTTT.

This clonotype was counted ten times or more. This chain uses TRBV25-1 with TRBJ2-2; TRBD1 matches at 12 bases. J lost 7 bases, V lost 3 bases, and 6 bases had no gene match. The CDR3 contains 16 residues. CDR1 MGHDK and CDR2 SYGVNS come from the germline V gene. This CDR3 is CASSDPGQGAGGELFF. The CDR3 coding sequence is TGTGCCAGCAGTGACCCGGGACAGGGGGCTGGCGGGGAGCTGTTTTTT.